A selection of T cell receptor beta chains follows, all from one sample in a study of blood T cell repertoires in COVID-19. TCRdb's table, derived via immunoSEQ multiplex PCR, lists solely in-frame clones and lacks some. This repertoire shows around 250,000 clones, 75% to 85% found once; its top ten account for 5.1%. The sequenced sample consisted of peripheral blood. These receptors all stem from a man aged 45-65 years with active or convalescent COVID-19. CDR3s include the opening cysteine and the closing phenylalanine or tryptophan. D genes are given only for firm matches. Clone size appears in some rows only: once, few, many, or a class for an expanded clone.

V gene: TRBV28
D gene: TRBD1
clone size: NA
J gene: TRBJ2-2
CDR3 DNA: TGTGCCAGCAGTTTAGAGAGGGCAGGGGGCTCGGGCACCGGGGAGCTGTTTTTT
CDR3 protein: CASSLERAGGSGTGELFF

V gene: TRBV4-1
D gene: NA
clone size: NA
J gene: TRBJ1-2
CDR3 DNA: TGCGCCAGCAGCCATCAGGGAAGGGGCTATGGCTACACCTTC
CDR3 protein: CASSHQGRGYGYTF

V gene: TRBV6-1
D gene: NA
clone size: few
J gene: TRBJ1-3
CDR3 DNA: TGTGCCAGCAGTGAAGCGCTTCCTACCTCTGGAAACACCATATATTTT
CDR3 protein: CASSEALPTSGNTIYF

V gene: TRBV27
D gene: TRBD1
clone size: NA
J gene: TRBJ1-6
CDR3 DNA: TGTGCCAGCAGTTTGGGACAGGGTAGGAATAATTCACCCCTCCACTTT
CDR3 protein: CASSLGQGRNNSPLHF

V gene: TRBV7-9
D gene: NA
clone size: NA
J gene: TRBJ1-1
CDR3 DNA: TGTGCCAGCAGCTCAGCCTCAGTGTCGAACACTGAAGCTTTCTTT
CDR3 protein: CASSSASVSNTEAFF

V gene: TRBV18
D gene: NA
clone size: NA
J gene: TRBJ1-5
CDR3 DNA: TGTGCCAGCTCAGGGGGGGTCAATCAGCCCCAGCATTTT
CDR3 protein: CASSGGVNQPQHF

V gene: TRBV5-4
D gene: NA
clone size: NA
J gene: TRBJ2-5
CDR3 DNA: TGTGCCAGCAGCCCCAGGGGAGAAGAGACCCAGTACTTC
CDR3 protein: CASSPRGEETQYF

V gene: TRBV2
D gene: NA
clone size: NA
J gene: TRBJ1-2
CDR3 DNA: TGTGCCAGCAGTGCTAAGTTAGCTAACTATGGCTACACCTTC
CDR3 protein: CASSAKLANYGYTF

V gene: TRBV24-1
D gene: TRBD1
clone size: NA
J gene: TRBJ2-5
CDR3 DNA: TGTGCCACCAGTGAGGGATCACAGGGGGCAGAGACCCAGTACTTC
CDR3 protein: CATSEGSQGAETQYF

V gene: TRBV3-1/TRBV3-2
D gene: NA
clone size: NA
J gene: TRBJ2-3
CDR3 DNA: TGTGCCAGCAGCCATCGCGGGACCGACACAGATACGCAGTATTTT
CDR3 protein: CASSHRGTDTDTQYF

V gene: TRBV10-2
D gene: TRBD2
clone size: NA
J gene: TRBJ2-2
CDR3 DNA: TGCGCCAGCAGAGGGACTAGCGGGGGTAACGGGGAGCTGTTTTTT
CDR3 protein: CASRGTSGGNGELFF

V gene: TRBV3-1/TRBV3-2
D gene: NA
clone size: NA
J gene: TRBJ2-6
CDR3 DNA: TGTGCCAGCAGCCTTTTTAGCTCTGGGGCCAACGTCCTGACTTTC
CDR3 protein: CASSLFSSGANVLTF

V gene: TRBV12-3/TRBV12-4
D gene: NA
clone size: NA
J gene: TRBJ2-5
CDR3 DNA: TGTGCCAGCAGTTTTTCGTCGGAGACCCAGTACTTC
CDR3 protein: CASSFSSETQYF

V gene: TRBV18
D gene: NA
clone size: NA
J gene: TRBJ1-6
CDR3 DNA: TGTGCCAGCTCACCACGGCAGGCTGTGGATTCACCCCTCCACTTT
CDR3 protein: CASSPRQAVDSPLHF

V gene: TRBV9
D gene: TRBD1
clone size: NA
J gene: TRBJ1-2
CDR3 DNA: TGTGCCAGCAGCGGACAGGGTCGATACTATGGCTACACCTTC
CDR3 protein: CASSGQGRYYGYTF

V gene: TRBV19
D gene: TRBD2
clone size: NA
J gene: TRBJ2-3
CDR3 DNA: TGTGCCAGTAGTGGGGCGGGAGCGGGGGATACGCAGTATTTT
CDR3 protein: CASSGAGAGDTQYF

V gene: TRBV10-3
D gene: TRBD2
clone size: NA
J gene: TRBJ2-5
CDR3 DNA: TGTGCCATCAGTGACGCTAGCGGGAGAGGCCAAGAGACCCAGTACTTC
CDR3 protein: CAISDASGRGQETQYF

V gene: TRBV28
D gene: TRBD1
clone size: NA
J gene: TRBJ1-1
CDR3 DNA: TGTGCCAGCAGTTTATACGAGGGACAGGCAGAAGCTTTCTTT
CDR3 protein: CASSLYEGQAEAFF

V gene: TRBV5-6
D gene: NA
clone size: NA
J gene: TRBJ2-7
CDR3 DNA: TGTGCCAGCAGCACTGCCGGCGGCTACGAGCAGTACTTC
CDR3 protein: CASSTAGGYEQYF

V gene: TRBV5-1
D gene: TRBD1
clone size: few
J gene: TRBJ2-4
CDR3 DNA: TGCGCCAGCAGCTTGGCGGGCCGGGGGACAGGGGGCGCCAAAAACATTCAGTACTTC
CDR3 protein: CASSLAGRGTGGAKNIQYF

V gene: TRBV5-4
D gene: TRBD1
clone size: few
J gene: TRBJ2-2
CDR3 DNA: TGTGCCAGCACTCTCGTCGACAGGGGTCGCACCGGGGAGCTGTTTTTT
CDR3 protein: CASTLVDRGRTGELFF

V gene: TRBV18
D gene: TRBD2
clone size: NA
J gene: TRBJ2-1
CDR3 DNA: TGTGCCAGCTCACCCACTAGCGGGACCTACAATGAGCAGTTCTTC
CDR3 protein: CASSPTSGTYNEQFF

V gene: TRBV18
D gene: NA
clone size: few
J gene: TRBJ2-5
CDR3 DNA: TGTGCCAGCTCACCTGAGAGGGCCCAAGAGACCCAGTACTTC
CDR3 protein: CASSPERAQETQYF

V gene: TRBV5-1
D gene: NA
clone size: NA
J gene: TRBJ2-5
CDR3 DNA: TGCGCCAGCAGTTATTCCGGACAGTTCCCGACCCAGTACTTC
CDR3 protein: CASSYSGQFPTQYF

V gene: TRBV30
D gene: NA
clone size: once
J gene: TRBJ1-3
CDR3 DNA: TGTGCCTGGAGTGTATCAGGGTCTGGAAACACCATATATTTT
CDR3 protein: CAWSVSGSGNTIYF

V gene: TRBV9
D gene: TRBD1
clone size: NA
J gene: TRBJ1-3
CDR3 DNA: TGTGCCAGCAGCGTTCTGACAGGGCCCGGAAACACCATATATTTT
CDR3 protein: CASSVLTGPGNTIYF

V gene: TRBV3-1/TRBV3-2
D gene: TRBD1
clone size: few
J gene: TRBJ1-3
CDR3 DNA: TGTGCCAGCAGACCCGGGACAGGCCTTTCTGGAAACACCATATATTTT
CDR3 protein: CASRPGTGLSGNTIYF

V gene: TRBV2
D gene: NA
clone size: NA
J gene: TRBJ1-2
CDR3 DNA: TGTGCCAGCAGTGAGTGGCAGACTAACTATGGCTACACCTTC
CDR3 protein: CASSEWQTNYGYTF

V gene: TRBV2
D gene: TRBD2
clone size: once
J gene: TRBJ2-1
CDR3 DNA: TGTGCCAGCAGGACTAGCATGATATTTAATGAGCAGTTCTTC
CDR3 protein: CASRTSMIFNEQFF

V gene: TRBV20-1
D gene: TRBD1
clone size: NA
J gene: TRBJ2-5
CDR3 DNA: TGCAGTGCTAGTGAGGCAGGGGGCCACGAGACCCAGTACTTC
CDR3 protein: CSASEAGGHETQYF

V gene: TRBV2
D gene: TRBD2
clone size: NA
J gene: TRBJ2-7
CDR3 DNA: TGTGCCAGCAGCGGGGCGGGACTAGCGGGAGTAGAGCAGTACTTC
CDR3 protein: CASSGAGLAGVEQYF

V gene: TRBV18
D gene: NA
clone size: NA
J gene: TRBJ1-1
CDR3 DNA: TGTGCCAGCTCACCGGAGGGTTGGGAGGGCACGGCTTTCTTT
CDR3 protein: CASSPEGWEGTAFF

V gene: TRBV9
D gene: TRBD1
clone size: few
J gene: TRBJ2-7
CDR3 DNA: TGTGCCAGCAGCCAAGGACAGGGAGCCTACGAGCAGTACTTC
CDR3 protein: CASSQGQGAYEQYF

V gene: TRBV5-4
D gene: TRBD1
clone size: NA
J gene: TRBJ2-7
CDR3 DNA: TGTGCCAGCAGCTTGAAGGGGGCGTACGAGCAGTACTTC
CDR3 protein: CASSLKGAYEQYF

V gene: TRBV27
D gene: TRBD2
clone size: NA
J gene: TRBJ2-4
CDR3 DNA: TGTGCCAGCAGGCCCTCTAGCGGGAGGCCTTTTAAAAACATTCAGTACTTC
CDR3 protein: CASRPSSGRPFKNIQYF

V gene: TRBV5-1
D gene: TRBD1
clone size: NA
J gene: TRBJ1-1
CDR3 DNA: TGCGCCAGCAGCCTAGGACAGGGGATGAACACTGAAGCTTTCTTT
CDR3 protein: CASSLGQGMNTEAFF

V gene: TRBV14
D gene: NA
clone size: NA
J gene: TRBJ2-1
CDR3 DNA: TGTGCCAGCAGCCAAGGGGCCAACCGGGTGTTGGGGGGACCGACCCGGAGTGGGGGTGAGCAGTTCTTC
CDR3 protein: CASSQGANRVLGGPTRSGGEQFF

V gene: TRBV10-3
D gene: NA
clone size: many
J gene: TRBJ1-3
CDR3 DNA: TGTGCCATCAGTGATGGAGCAGACCTCTCTGGAAACACCATATATTTT
CDR3 protein: CAISDGADLSGNTIYF

V gene: TRBV11-3
D gene: TRBD2
clone size: NA
J gene: TRBJ2-1
CDR3 DNA: TGTGCCAGCAGCTCCGGCGGGAGGGAGCAGTTCTTC
CDR3 protein: CASSSGGREQFF

V gene: TRBV9
D gene: TRBD1
clone size: once
J gene: TRBJ2-5
CDR3 DNA: TGTGCCAGCAGCGTAGCGGCAGGGGGCAGAGAGACCCAGTACTTC
CDR3 protein: CASSVAAGGRETQYF

V gene: TRBV5-6
D gene: TRBD2
clone size: NA
J gene: TRBJ2-5
CDR3 DNA: TGTGCCAGCCTAAGCGGGGGGAATCAAGAGACCCAGTACTTC
CDR3 protein: CASLSGGNQETQYF

V gene: TRBV5-1
D gene: NA
clone size: NA
J gene: TRBJ2-5
CDR3 DNA: TGCGCCAGCAGCTTGGCCTTATTATCCGAGACCCAGTACTTC
CDR3 protein: CASSLALLSETQYF

V gene: TRBV23-1
D gene: TRBD2
clone size: NA
J gene: TRBJ2-7
CDR3 DNA: TGCGCCAGCAGTCAAATAGGCGGGAGGCCCGCTACCTACGAGCAGTACTTC
CDR3 protein: CASSQIGGRPATYEQYF

V gene: TRBV24-1
D gene: TRBD2
clone size: NA
J gene: TRBJ2-1
CDR3 DNA: TGTGCCACCAGTGATCCGGGAGGGCACCCCAATGAGCAGTTCTTC
CDR3 protein: CATSDPGGHPNEQFF

V gene: TRBV4-1
D gene: NA
clone size: NA
J gene: TRBJ1-1
CDR3 DNA: TGCGCCAGCAGTTTACAGAACACTGAAGCTTTCTTT
CDR3 protein: CASSLQNTEAFF

V gene: TRBV19
D gene: NA
clone size: NA
J gene: TRBJ1-5
CDR3 DNA: TGTGCCAGTAGCACTATTCAAACGCACCGGGGTAAGCGCGGTCAGCCCCAGCATTTT
CDR3 protein: CASSTIQTHRGKRGQPQHF

V gene: TRBV7-2
D gene: NA
clone size: NA
J gene: TRBJ1-3
CDR3 DNA: TGTGCCAGCAGCTCCGTCGGGTACCCAGGAAACACCATATATTTT
CDR3 protein: CASSSVGYPGNTIYF

V gene: TRBV20-1
D gene: TRBD1
clone size: NA
J gene: TRBJ2-1
CDR3 DNA: TGCAGTGCTGGGTTGGGACAGAGGGAGTTCTTC
CDR3 protein: CSAGLGQREFF

V gene: TRBV20-1
D gene: NA
clone size: once
J gene: TRBJ1-5
CDR3 DNA: TGCAGTGCAAGTGAGGGGGACATATTCCAGCCCCAGCATTTT
CDR3 protein: CSASEGDIFQPQHF

V gene: TRBV7-9
D gene: TRBD1
clone size: NA
J gene: TRBJ1-4
CDR3 DNA: TGTGCCAGCAGCTCTGGAGACACCGGGACAGGGGGTGAAAAACTGTTTTTT
CDR3 protein: CASSSGDTGTGGEKLFF

V gene: TRBV7-2
D gene: NA
clone size: NA
J gene: TRBJ2-3
CDR3 DNA: TGTGCCAGCAGCTCGTTCCCCGGCCCGGAGGCAGATACGCAGTATTTT
CDR3 protein: CASSSFPGPEADTQYF

V gene: TRBV5-1
D gene: NA
clone size: NA
J gene: TRBJ2-2
CDR3 DNA: TGCGCCAGCAGCCTTCCAGTCGCGAACACCGGGGAGCTGTTTTTT
CDR3 protein: CASSLPVANTGELFF

V gene: TRBV5-1
D gene: TRBD2
clone size: NA
J gene: TRBJ2-3
CDR3 DNA: TGCGCCAGCAGCTTACTAGCGGGAGTGGGGGATACGCAGTATTTT
CDR3 protein: CASSLLAGVGDTQYF

V gene: TRBV10-3
D gene: TRBD2
clone size: NA
J gene: TRBJ2-1
CDR3 DNA: TGTGCCATCAATTCTGGGACTAGCTCCTACAATGAGCAGTTCTTC
CDR3 protein: CAINSGTSSYNEQFF

V gene: TRBV10-3
D gene: NA
clone size: NA
J gene: TRBJ1-1
CDR3 DNA: TGTGCCATCAGGGTAGGGACTTTGAACACTGAAGCTTTCTTT
CDR3 protein: CAIRVGTLNTEAFF

V gene: TRBV29-1
D gene: NA
clone size: NA
J gene: TRBJ1-1
CDR3 DNA: TGCAGCGTTGAATGGGGAGGGGCCGGTGAAGCTTTCTTT
CDR3 protein: CSVEWGGAGEAFF

V gene: TRBV27
D gene: NA
clone size: once
J gene: TRBJ1-5
CDR3 DNA: TGTGCCAGCAGTTTGACAGGTAATCAGCCCCAGCATTTT
CDR3 protein: CASSLTGNQPQHF

V gene: TRBV4-1
D gene: NA
clone size: NA
J gene: TRBJ1-3
CDR3 DNA: TGCGCCAGCAGCCAAGTACAGACAGGAGGCATTGGGAACACCATATATTTT
CDR3 protein: CASSQVQTGGIGNTIYF

V gene: TRBV6-5
D gene: TRBD1
clone size: NA
J gene: TRBJ1-2
CDR3 DNA: TGTGCCAGCAGTTTGGGACAGTCAGGCTACACCTTC
CDR3 protein: CASSLGQSGYTF

V gene: TRBV3-1/TRBV3-2
D gene: TRBD2
clone size: NA
J gene: TRBJ2-1
CDR3 DNA: TGTGCCAGCAGCCCCTCAGCGGGAATCTACAATGAGCAGTTCTTC
CDR3 protein: CASSPSAGIYNEQFF